This is a list of T cell receptor beta chains from one sample in a study of T cells after posttransplantation cyclophosphamide. TCRdb's table, derived via immunoSEQ multiplex PCR, lists solely in-frame clones and lacks some. Of some 20,000 clones listed, over 95% are singletons. Sequenced input: naive CD4+ T cells sorted from PBMCs. Receptor source: a man aged 35-49 years in good health, CMV-negative, and a related stem cell transplant donor. Both conserved end residues are part of each CDR3. D genes are given only for firm matches. Where a row states a size, it is once, few, many or the class of an expanded clone; other rows omit it.

D gene: TRBD1
clone size: NA
V gene: TRBV6-6
CDR3 length: 14
J gene: TRBJ1-1
CDR3 DNA: TGTGCCAGCAGTACCGACAGGGGATCGACTGAAGCTTTCTTT
CDR3 protein: CASSTDRGSTEAFF

D gene: NA
clone size: once
V gene: TRBV15
CDR3 length: 16
J gene: TRBJ1-3
CDR3 DNA: TGTGCCACCAGCAGAGATTTGGACAGTTCCGGAAACACCATATATTTT
CDR3 protein: CATSRDLDSSGNTIYF

D gene: NA
clone size: NA
V gene: TRBV6-1
CDR3 length: 14
J gene: TRBJ1-5
CDR3 DNA: TGTGCCAGCAGTGAACGGGGGGCGAATCAGCCCCAGCATTTT
CDR3 protein: CASSERGANQPQHF

D gene: TRBD2
clone size: NA
V gene: TRBV7-9
CDR3 length: 14
J gene: TRBJ2-1
CDR3 DNA: TGTGCCAGCAGCTTGGGACTAGCGGGAGAAGAGCAGTTCTTC
CDR3 protein: CASSLGLAGEEQFF

D gene: TRBD1
clone size: NA
V gene: TRBV7-3
CDR3 length: 15
J gene: TRBJ1-1
CDR3 DNA: TGTGCCAGCAGCCCGACTGGGACAGGGAGGACTGAAGCTTTCTTT
CDR3 protein: CASSPTGTGRTEAFF

D gene: TRBD2
clone size: NA
V gene: TRBV2
CDR3 length: 16
J gene: TRBJ2-2
CDR3 DNA: TGTGCCAGCAGGGGGCTAGCGGGGGCGAACACCGGGGAGCTGTTTTTT
CDR3 protein: CASRGLAGANTGELFF

D gene: TRBD1
clone size: NA
V gene: TRBV15
CDR3 length: 15
J gene: TRBJ2-3
CDR3 DNA: TGTGCCACCAGCAGAGGGGACAGACGCGGAGATACGCAGTATTTT
CDR3 protein: CATSRGDRRGDTQYF

D gene: TRBD1
clone size: NA
V gene: TRBV29-1
CDR3 length: 15
J gene: TRBJ1-3
CDR3 DNA: TGCAGCACCGAACAGGGGTGGCTTGCTGGAAACACCATATATTTT
CDR3 protein: CSTEQGWLAGNTIYF

D gene: NA
clone size: NA
V gene: TRBV29-1
CDR3 length: 13
J gene: TRBJ1-5
CDR3 DNA: TGCAGCGTTGAAGTAGGGGCTGGTCAGCCCCAGCATTTT
CDR3 protein: CSVEVGAGQPQHF

D gene: TRBD1
clone size: NA
V gene: TRBV5-1
CDR3 length: 13
J gene: TRBJ1-1
CDR3 DNA: TGCGCCAGCAGCTTGGATTATGACAGGGGAACTTTCTTT
CDR3 protein: CASSLDYDRGTFF

D gene: TRBD1
clone size: NA
V gene: TRBV30
CDR3 length: 13
J gene: TRBJ1-4
CDR3 DNA: TGTGCCTCTCAGGGGGGAGGTAGTGAAAAACTGTTTTTT
CDR3 protein: CASQGGGSEKLFF

D gene: NA
clone size: NA
V gene: TRBV2
CDR3 length: 15
J gene: TRBJ1-4
CDR3 DNA: TGTGCCAGCAGCCTGGAAAAGACTGGAAATGAAAAACTGTTTTTT
CDR3 protein: CASSLEKTGNEKLFF

D gene: NA
clone size: once
V gene: TRBV25-1
CDR3 length: 15
J gene: TRBJ2-7
CDR3 DNA: NA
CDR3 protein: CASSDFRGSTYEQYF